This paragraph covers one TCR beta chain sequence. The CDR3 length is 15 residues. V lost 3 bases, J lost 0 bases, and 12 bases lay in between. Germline CDR1 reads LNHDA; CDR2 reads SQIVND (reference sequence). This entry is derived from a study of T cells in Graves' hyperthyroidism and ophthalmopathy. RNA transcripts gave rise to amplified TCR beta CDR3 regions. First-round RT-PCR with HTBI primers amplified the TCR CDR3 region. TCRdb re-derived calls from the multiplex PCR reads in MiXCR, one entry per CDR3 protein. The sample holds about 590,000 distinct CDR3 sequences, 15% to 17% seen once. Sequencing was carried out using blood. The chain couples TRBV19 to TRBJ2-7; possible D gene TRBD1, 6 bases. The clonotype originates from a woman aged 25 to 39 with Graves' hyperthyroidism. CDR3 nucleotide sequence: TGTGCCAGTAGTATGGACAGATGGAGCTCCTACGAGCAGTACTTC. Amino acids: CASSMDRWSSYEQYF.